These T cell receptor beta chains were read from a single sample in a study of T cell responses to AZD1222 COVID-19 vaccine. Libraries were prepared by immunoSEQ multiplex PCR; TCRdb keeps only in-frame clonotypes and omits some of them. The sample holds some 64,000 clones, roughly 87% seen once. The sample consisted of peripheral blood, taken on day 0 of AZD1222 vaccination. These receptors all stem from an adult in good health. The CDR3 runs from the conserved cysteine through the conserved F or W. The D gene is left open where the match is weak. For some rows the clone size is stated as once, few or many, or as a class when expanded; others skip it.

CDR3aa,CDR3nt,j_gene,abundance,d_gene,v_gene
CASSLVTGLIVSGANVLTF,TGTGCCAGCAGCTTAGTTACAGGGCTCATAGTTTCTGGGGCCAACGTCCTGACTTTC,TRBJ2-6,.,.,TRBV7-8
CASSPRPSSYNSPLHF,TGTGCCAGCAGCCCCCGACCGAGCTCCTATAATTCACCCCTCCACTTT,TRBJ1-6,.,.,TRBV11-3
CATSRAGGIGTQYF,TGTGCCACCAGCAGAGCAGGGGGCATCGGGACCCAGTACTTC,TRBJ2-5,once,TRBD1,TRBV15
CASSLESSYNSPLHF,TGTGCCAGCAGCTTAGAAAGCTCCTATAATTCACCCCTCCACTTT,TRBJ1-6,once,.,TRBV5-8
CASSIDPGIPTF,TGTGCCAGTAGTATAGATCCGGGTATCCCGACCTTC,TRBJ2-7,.,.,TRBV19
CASSPEVGRAFF,TGTGCCAGCAGCCCAGAGGTGGGGCGGGCTTTCTTT,TRBJ1-1,.,.,TRBV11-3
CASSERGSYNSPLHF,TGTGCCAGCAGCGAACGGGGGTCCTATAATTCACCCCTCCACTTT,TRBJ1-6,.,.,TRBV27
CASSLSGRGTDTQYF,TGTGCCAGCAGCTTAAGTGGTCGGGGGACCGATACGCAGTATTTT,TRBJ2-3,once,.,TRBV7-2
CASSVEAWQGSGNTIYF,TGTGCCAGCAGCGTAGAAGCCTGGCAGGGGTCTGGAAACACCATATATTTT,TRBJ1-3,.,.,TRBV9
CASSRGVGSNTGELFF,TGTGCCAGCAGCCGGGGCGTGGGCTCGAACACCGGGGAGCTGTTTTTT,TRBJ2-2,.,.,TRBV5-8
CASRTGGNSPLHF,TGTGCCAGCAGGACAGGGGGAAATTCACCCCTCCACTTT,TRBJ1-6,once,TRBD1,TRBV28